The clone carrying this T cell receptor (beta chain) was counted ten times or more. These data originate in a study of neurological immune-mediated disorders. From 15-18 subjects, over 170 million TCR-beta sequences were obtained in each sequencing run. TCRdb independently ran MiXCR on the 5' RACE reads; one entry per CDR3 protein. The repertoire holds approximately 41,000 distinct CDR3 sequences, 13% to 15% seen once, with 3% to 4.5% in the top ten. Germline assignment: CDR1 SNHLY and CDR2 FYNNEI. Losses at the gene ends were 6 bases for V and 2 bases for J; bases not matched to a gene: 8. This CDR3 comprises 15 residues.

Source material: CD4+ T cells from blood. The chain combines TRBV2 with TRBJ1-2, with 8 nucleotides matching TRBD1. This clonotype was sampled from a woman between 55 and 75 years old with HTLV-1-associated myelopathy (HAM/TSP). The CDR3 DNA reads TGTGCCAGCAGCGTCGGACAGGGAGCAAACTATGGCTACACCTTC. Protein: CASSVGQGANYGYTF. Together with reference TRBV2 and TRBJ1-2, the CDR3 gives the full variable domain: EPEVTQTPSHQVTQMGQEVILRCVPISNHLYFYWYRQILGQKVEFLVSFYNNEISEKSEIFDDQFSVERPDGSNFTLKIRSTKLEDSAMYFCASSVGQGANYGYTFGSGTRLTVV.